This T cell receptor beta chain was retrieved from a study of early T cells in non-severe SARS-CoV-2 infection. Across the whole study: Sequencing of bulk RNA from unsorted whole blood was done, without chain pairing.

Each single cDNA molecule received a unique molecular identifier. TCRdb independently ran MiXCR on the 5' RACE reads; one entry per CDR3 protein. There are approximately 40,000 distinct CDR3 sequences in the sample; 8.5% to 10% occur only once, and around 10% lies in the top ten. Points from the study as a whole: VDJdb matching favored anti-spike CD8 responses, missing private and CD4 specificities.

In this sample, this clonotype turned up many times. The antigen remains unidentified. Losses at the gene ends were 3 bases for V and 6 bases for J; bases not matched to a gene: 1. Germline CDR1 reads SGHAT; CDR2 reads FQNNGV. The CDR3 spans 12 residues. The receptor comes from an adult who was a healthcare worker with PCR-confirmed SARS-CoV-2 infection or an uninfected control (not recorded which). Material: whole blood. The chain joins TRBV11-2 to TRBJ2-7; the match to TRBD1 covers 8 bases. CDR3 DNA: TGTGCCAGCAGCTTTGGGACAGGCGAGCAGTACTTC. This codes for CASSFGTGEQYF.